The 24 T cell receptor beta chains in this list originate from one sample, sequenced in a study of cytomegalovirus exposure and HLA in healthy donors. This PCR relied on a set of 60 Vbeta primers and 13 Jbeta primers. Repertoires were generated with immunoSEQ multiplex PCR, while TCRdb's copy carries only in-frame clones and drops some. This sample carries a few hundred thousand clones, about 70% of them seen once, and the ten largest clones take about 1.9%. Material: PBMCs. These receptors were taken from a young woman in good health and CMV-seronegative.

Points on this clone: Within the sample, other DNA sequences also encode this same CDR3. This chain joins TRBV6-1 and TRBJ1-6; D ambiguous. This CDR3 is 15 amino acids long. Trimming cost V 1 base and J 8 bases, with 12 bases left between them. Germline-derived CDR1 and CDR2 are MNHNS and SASEGT. The CDR3: CASSEVGVGYSPLHF. The DNA of the CDR3 is TGTGCCAGCAGTGAAGTTGGAGTCGGTTATTCACCCCTCCACTTT.

V gene TRBV30 combines with J gene TRBJ1-4, with D hard to call. The germline V gene has CDR1 GTSNPN and CDR2 SVGIG (reference sequence). Trimming pared 2 bases from V and 3 bases from J, leaving 25 bases between. The CDR3 has 19 amino acids. CDR3 residues: CAWSNLVPYQIAPNEKLFF. CDR3 nucleotide sequence: TGTGCCTGGAGTAATTTGGTACCCTATCAGATAGCCCCTAATGAAAAACTGTTTTTT.

The rearrangement links TRBV7-6 to TRBJ2-2, with 7 bases lining up with TRBD1. CDR3 length: 13 residues. CDR1 is SGHVS and CDR2 is FNYEAQ in the germline V gene. V shed 5 bases, J shed 6 bases, and the junction held 3 bases outside the gene matches. The CDR3 is CASSRQGPGELFF. CDR3 sequence (DNA): TGTGCCAGCAGCCGACAGGGTCCCGGGGAGCTGTTTTTT.

V usage is TRBV7-3 and J usage is TRBJ2-1; 7 bases map to TRBD1. Looked up from germline, CDR1 is SGHTA and CDR2 is FQGTGA. Trimming at V came to 5 bases and at J to 2 bases, leaving 6 bases not matched to a gene. The CDR3 covers 15 residues. CDR3 residues: CASSPGTETYNEQFF. The CDR3 DNA reads TGTGCCAGCAGCCCCGGGACAGAGACCTACAATGAGCAGTTCTTC.

The chain combines TRBV19 with TRBJ2-2, with 7 bases matching TRBD1. Germline values: CDR1 LNHDA, CDR2 SQIVND (reference sequence). J gave up 6 bases and V 2 bases, and 9 bases lay outside the gene matches. CDR3 size: 16 residues. The CDR3 loop reads CASSIRTGLTAGELFF. Here the CDR3 DNA reads TGTGCCAGTAGTATAAGGACAGGTCTAACGGCCGGGGAGCTGTTTTTT.

The gene calls are TRBV19 and TRBJ1-3; D not certain. The germline V and J ends were trimmed by 3 bases and 0 bases, with 3 bases remaining between them. CDR3 length: 13 residues. Germline-derived CDR1 and CDR2 are LNHDA and SQIVND (reference sequence). The DNA of the CDR3 is TGTGCCAGTAGTATTCACTCTGGAAACACCATATATTTT. Encoded protein: CASSIHSGNTIYF.

This chain uses TRBV30 with TRBJ1-1; a weak D match, TRBD1 (6 bases). The CDR3 totals 14 residues. V was clipped by 0 bases and J by 4 bases, with 12 bases between them. CDR1 is GTSNPN, CDR2 SVGIG, per germline (reference sequence). CDR3 in amino acids: CAWSVEARGTEAFF. The CDR3 DNA reads as TGTGCCTGGAGTGTAGAGGCCAGGGGCACTGAAGCTTTCTTT.

The V and J genes are TRBV30 and TRBJ1-2; TRBD1 matches 8 bases. The CDR3 is made up of 12 amino acids. CDR1 is GTSNPN and CDR2 is SVGIG in the germline V gene (reference sequence). V was pared by 5 bases and J by 8 bases, with 7 bases of the junction left unmatched. This chain's CDR3 is CAWLAGGEGYTF. The CDR3 region has the DNA TGTGCCTGGCTTGCAGGGGGCGAAGGCTACACCTTC.

The chain recombines TRBV21-1 with TRBJ2-3; the tabulated D call, TRBD2, remains unverified against the DNA. TRBV21-1 is listed as a pseudogene. The CDR3 sequence is 21 residues long. CDR3 DNA: TGTGCCAGCAGCAAAAGGGGCAATAGCGGGGGAGGGACCTCAGGCACAGATACGCAGTATTTT. It specifies CASSKRGNSGGGTSGTDTQYF.

This clone has only one observation. This sequence joins TRBV30 and TRBJ2-7; D is possibly TRBD1 (5 bases). Germline lookup yields CDR1 GTSNPN and CDR2 SVGIG (reference sequence). V was trimmed by 0 bases and J by 5 bases, leaving 11 bases between them. This CDR3 spans 13 amino acids. The CDR3 DNA reads as TGTGCCTGGAGTGTAAATAGGGGCGACGAGCAGTACTTC. Encoded protein: CAWSVNRGDEQYF.

This rearrangement joins TRBV6-6 to TRBJ2-3, with a weak D call TRBD2 (6 bases). Germline V gene data show CDR1 as MNHNY and CDR2 as SVGAGI (reference sequence). Trimming left V 0 bases short and J 4 bases short, with 8 bases between. This CDR3 region has 14 residues. CDR3 bases: TGTGCCAGCAGTTACTCGACTAGTGCAGATACGCAGTATTTT. The encoded protein is CASSYSTSADTQYF.

This clone was counted between two and nine times. This may be a read error: a much more frequent sequence differs by one nucleotide. V and J are TRBV9 and TRBJ2-3; 7 nucleotides match TRBD2. The CDR3 sequence is 15 residues long. Losses at the gene ends were 6 bases for V and 2 bases for J; bases not matched to a gene: 9. The germline CDR1 and CDR2 sequences are SGDLS and YYNGEE. The CDR3, as DNA: TGTGCCAGCACCGTCTCTAGCGGCAACACAGATACGCAGTATTTT. Translation gives CASTVSSGNTDTQYF.

A word on this clone: Relative to the germline gene, one junction end is altered; a read error may explain this. The chain carries TRBV4-1 and TRBJ1-5; 7 bases are a match to TRBD1. CDR3 length equals 15 residues. Germline V gene sequence: CDR1 MGHRA, CDR2 YSYEKL. The CDR3 loop is CASSPWDSSNQPQHF. The CDR3, as DNA: TGTGCCAGCAGCCCCTGGGACAGTAGCAATCAGCCCCAGCATTTT.

The chain has TRBV11-2 and TRBJ1-4; 7 bases agree with TRBD1. The trim removed 5 bases at V and 7 bases at J, leaving 13 bases unmatched. The CDR3 is 16 amino acids. The germline CDR1 and CDR2 sequences are SGHAT and FQNNGV. CDR3 sequence (DNA): TGTGCCAGCAGCCCGACAGGGCTCGACGTCGGTGAAAAACTGTTTTTT. Translated: CASSPTGLDVGEKLFF.

This chain links TRBV6-1 with TRBJ2-2; the D gene is possibly TRBD1 (5 bases). The V and J ends lost 4 bases and 2 bases respectively, with 11 bases between them. The CDR3 length is 15 residues. CDR1 and CDR2 (germline): MNHNS, SASEGT. DNA for the CDR3: TGTGCCAGCAGTGCCCTGGGGCCTAACACCGGGGAGCTGTTTTTT. Translating it yields CASSALGPNTGELFF.

The table lists this clone with a few counts. Other DNA sequences in the sample encode the same CDR3. The rearrangement joins TRBV9 to TRBJ2-3; D not resolved. The germline CDR1 and CDR2 sequences are SGDLS and YYNGEE. V was shortened by 3 bases and J by 1 base, with 3 bases between the two germline ends. The CDR3 has 12 amino acids. The CDR3 spells CASSAGTDTQYF. The CDR3, as DNA: TGTGCCAGCAGCGCTGGCACAGATACGCAGTATTTT.

V gene TRBV9 combines with J gene TRBJ1-1; D gene uncertain. CDR3 size: 16 residues. V was cut by 4 bases and J by 3 bases, with 19 bases left in between. Per germline, CDR1 SGDLS and CDR2 YYNGEE. CDR3 in amino acids: CASSPRATPRDTEAFF. The CDR3 region has the DNA TGTGCCAGCAGCCCCCGGGCCACCCCGAGGGACACTGAAGCTTTCTTT.

This chain uses TRBV6-5 with TRBJ2-7, with TRBD2 as a possible D gene (6 bases). The germline V gene has CDR1 MNHEY and CDR2 SVGAGI. V lost 4 bases to trimming and J lost 7 bases, with 8 bases between them. The CDR3 runs to 11 residues. CDR3 residues: CASSWGVEQYF. Written as DNA, the CDR3 is TGTGCCAGCAGTTGGGGGGTGGAGCAGTACTTC.

This clone was seen a few times. One end of the junction fails to match germline, which may point to a read error. The chain recombines TRBV18 with TRBJ2-7, with 7 bases that match TRBD2. The CDR3 runs to 14 residues. Germline lookup yields CDR1 KGHSH and CDR2 LQKENI. CDR3 bases: TGTGCCAGCACACCGGGCACTAGCGACTACGAGCAGTACTTC. It is translated as CASTPGTSDYEQYF.

The rearrangement uses TRBV7-9 and TRBJ2-7; 8 positions match TRBD2. The CDR3 is 15 residues long. V gave up 3 bases and J gave up 5 bases; unmatched junction bases: 9. Germline V gene sequence: CDR1 SEHNR, CDR2 FQNEAQ (reference sequence). The CDR3, as DNA: TGTGCCAGCAGCTTCCTCAGGACGGGGGGGGACGAGCAGTACTTC. Protein product: CASSFLRTGGDEQYF.

The rearrangement joins TRBV11-2 to TRBJ1-1; maybe TRBD1 (5 bases). CDR1 is SGHAT and CDR2 is FQNNGV in the germline V gene. This CDR3 is built from 16 residues. Trimming shortened V by 1 base and J by 6 bases, and 18 bases separated the two germline ends. The CDR3 DNA sequence: TGTGCCAGCAGCTTAGGGTTAGGAGGGGTGGAAGCTGAAGCTTTCTTT. This translates into CASSLGLGGVEAEAFF.

The J gene is TRBJ2-7, the V gene TRBV6-5; D may be TRBD1 (5 bases). V shed 10 bases and J shed 1 base, with 17 bases lying between them. The CDR3 is 14 amino acids. Germline V gene lookup returns CDR1 MNHEY and CDR2 SVGAGI. CDR3 residues: CATRIPQASYEQYF. CDR3 DNA sequence: TGTGCCACGCGAATCCCACAGGCTTCCTACGAGCAGTACTTC.

This clone appeared once. The gene calls are TRBV5-8 and TRBJ1-5; D gene ambiguous. CDR1 is SGHTS, CDR2 YDEGEE, per germline. The CDR3 runs to 14 residues. Deletions cut 0 bases from V and 5 bases from J, with 9 bases between. The CDR3, as DNA: TGTGCCAGCAGCTTGGATAGGGAGTATCAGCCCCAGCATTTT. Its protein product is CASSLDREYQPQHF.

In this sample, this clone turned up a few times. The chain joins TRBV14 to TRBJ2-5; D is unclear. Trimming pared 0 bases from V and 0 bases from J, leaving 5 bases between. This CDR3 contains 14 residues. Germline lookup yields CDR1 SGHDN and CDR2 FVKESK. Here the CDR3 DNA reads TGTGCCAGCAGCCAAGATGAGAACCAAGAGACCCAGTACTTC. Translated: CASSQDENQETQYF. Full variable domain (missing parts from reference TRBV14 and TRBJ2-5): EAGVTQFPSHSVIEKGQTVTLRCDPISGHDNLYWYRRVMGKEIKFLLHFVKESKQDESGMPNNRFLAERTGGTYSTLKVQPAELEDSGVYFCASSQDENQETQYFGPGTRLLVL.